Below are 6 T cell receptor beta chains sequenced from a single sample in a study of cytomegalovirus exposure and HLA in healthy donors. Primers for the PCR totalled 60 Vbeta and 13 Jbeta. The assay was immunoSEQ multiplex PCR, and TCRdb's table has in-frame clones only and misses some. This sample carries some 150,000 clones, about 75% of them seen once, and the ten largest clones take 0.5% to 0.85%. Source material: PBMCs. Source of these receptors: a male donor in good health and CMV-seronegative.

The chain employs TRBV30 and TRBJ1-2; 7 bases agree with TRBD1. V lost 8 bases to trimming and J lost 5 bases; unmatched junction nucleotides: 8. CDR1 is GTSNPN, CDR2 SVGIG, per germline (reference sequence). The CDR3 extends over 12 amino acids. The CDR3 DNA follows: TGTGCCCAGGTTTACAGGGGATATGGCTACACCTTC. Amino acids: CAQVYRGYGYTF.

CDR3 residues: CASSLARGDTQYF. As DNA, the CDR3 is TGCGCCAGCAGCCTCGCCCGGGGAGATACGCAGTATTTT. The chain recombines TRBV4-1 with TRBJ2-3; perhaps TRBD2 as D (5 bases). Trimming pared 4 bases from V and 5 bases from J, leaving 10 bases between. Germline CDR1 is MGHRA and CDR2 is YSYEKL. The length of the CDR3 is 13 residues.

As DNA, the CDR3 is TGCAGCGTTGAATCGCTAGCCTCATACAATGAGCAGTTCTTC. It encodes CSVESLASYNEQFF. The chain employs TRBV29-1 and TRBJ2-1; maybe TRBD2 (5 bases). Trimming shortened V by 2 bases and J by 4 bases, and 12 bases separated the two germline ends. CDR3 size: 14 residues. Germline V gene lookup returns CDR1 SQVTM and CDR2 ANQGSEA.

This sequence joins TRBV5-8 and TRBJ2-1, with TRBD2 identical over 8 bases. Germline assignment: CDR1 SGHTS and CDR2 YDEGEE. The CDR3 extends over 14 amino acids. Unmatched junction bases numbered 1, after V lost 2 bases and J lost 3 bases. The CDR3 DNA follows: TGTGCCAGCAGCTTTAGCGGGATCTACAATGAGCAGTTCTTC. It translates to CASSFSGIYNEQFF.

CDR3 sequence reads: CASSLRTGNYGYTF. The CDR3 DNA is TGTGCCAGCAGTCTTAGGACAGGGAACTATGGCTACACCTTC. The chain couples TRBV11-2 to TRBJ1-2, with 8 bases aligning to TRBD1. This CDR3 has 14 amino acids. Germline V gene lookup returns CDR1 SGHAT and CDR2 FQNNGV. V trimming: 6 bases; J trimming: 2 bases; junction bases outside the gene matches: 5.

A word on this clone: Within the sample, other DNA sequences also encode this same CDR3. The chain is built from TRBV11-2 and TRBJ2-1; possibly TRBD1 for D (5 bases). The ends were cut back, 3 bases at V and 7 bases at J, with 13 bases in the middle. Per the germline V gene, CDR1 is SGHAT and CDR2 is FQNNGV. This CDR3 is built from 14 residues. The CDR3 protein is CASSLGPSGNEQFF. The CDR3 bases are TGTGCCAGCAGCTTGGGGCCATCCGGGAATGAGCAGTTCTTC.